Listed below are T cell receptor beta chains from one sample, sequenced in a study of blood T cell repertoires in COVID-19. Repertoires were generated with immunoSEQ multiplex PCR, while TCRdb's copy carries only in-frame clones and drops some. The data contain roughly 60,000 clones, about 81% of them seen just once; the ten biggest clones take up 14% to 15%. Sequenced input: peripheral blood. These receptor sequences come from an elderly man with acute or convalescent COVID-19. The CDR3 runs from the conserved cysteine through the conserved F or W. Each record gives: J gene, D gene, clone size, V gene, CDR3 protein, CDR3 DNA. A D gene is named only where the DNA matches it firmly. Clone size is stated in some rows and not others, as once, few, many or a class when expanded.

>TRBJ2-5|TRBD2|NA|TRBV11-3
CASSLGSGGDQETQYF
TGTGCCAGCAGCTTAGGTAGCGGGGGGGATCAAGAGACCCAGTACTTC
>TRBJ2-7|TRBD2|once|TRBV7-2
CASNFWGGVSYEQYF
TGTGCCAGCAACTTTTGGGGGGGGGTCTCCTACGAGCAGTACTTC
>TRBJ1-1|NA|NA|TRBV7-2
CASSLLQGIGTEAFF
TGTGCCAGCAGCTTACTTCAGGGGATAGGCACTGAAGCTTTCTTT
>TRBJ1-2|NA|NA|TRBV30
CAWSTQQRNYGYTF
TGTGCCTGGAGTACCCAACAGAGAAACTATGGCTACACCTTC
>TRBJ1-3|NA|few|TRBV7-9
CASSLLQYLRNTIYF
TGTGCCAGCAGCTTATTACAGTATCTCCGAAACACCATATATTTT
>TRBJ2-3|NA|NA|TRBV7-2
CASSLRTDTQYF
TGTGCCAGCAGCCTGCGAACAGATACGCAGTATTTT
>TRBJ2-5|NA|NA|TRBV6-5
CASGWASGETQYF
TGTGCCAGCGGTTGGGCCTCAGGGGAGACCCAGTACTTC
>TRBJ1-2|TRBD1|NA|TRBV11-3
CASSGDRGTYGYTF
TGTGCCAGCAGCGGGGACAGGGGGACCTATGGCTACACCTTC
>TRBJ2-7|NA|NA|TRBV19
CASRQGYEQYF
TGTGCCAGTAGACAGGGCTACGAGCAGTACTTC
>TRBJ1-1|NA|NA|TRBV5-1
CASSDGHPNTEAFF
TGCGCCAGCAGCGACGGACACCCGAACACTGAAGCTTTCTTT
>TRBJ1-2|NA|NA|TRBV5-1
CASSSVRGLAGAYGYTF
TGCGCCAGCAGCTCGGTCCGAGGGTTAGCGGGGGCCTATGGCTACACCTTC
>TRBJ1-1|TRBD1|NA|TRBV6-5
CANRQGQTEAFF
TGTGCCAACCGACAGGGGCAGACTGAAGCTTTCTTT
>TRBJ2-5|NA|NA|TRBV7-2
CASSLASSAPQETQYF
TGTGCCAGCAGCTTAGCGAGTAGCGCACCCCAAGAGACCCAGTACTTC
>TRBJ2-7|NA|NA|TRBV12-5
CASGRRQYEQYF
TGTGCTAGTGGGCGAAGACAGTACGAGCAGTACTTC
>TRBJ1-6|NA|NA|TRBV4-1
CASSQATPLSRGNSPLHF
TGCGCCAGCAGCCAAGCCACCCCCCTAAGTAGGGGTAATTCACCCCTCCACTTT
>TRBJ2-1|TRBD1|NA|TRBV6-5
CASRAGTGGRVEQFF
TGTGCCAGCAGGGCCGGGACAGGGGGACGAGTTGAGCAGTTCTTC
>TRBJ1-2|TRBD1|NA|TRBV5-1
CASSVGQLLSGYTF
TGCGCCAGCAGCGTGGGACAGCTTTTAAGTGGCTACACCTTC
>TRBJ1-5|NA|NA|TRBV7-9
CASSLQGTSIYSNQPQHF
TGTGCCAGCAGCTTACAGGGGACATCGATCTATAGCAATCAGCCCCAGCATTTT
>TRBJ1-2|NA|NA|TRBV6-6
CASSYGGYVGYTF
TGTGCCAGCAGTTACGGGGGCTACGTTGGCTACACCTTC
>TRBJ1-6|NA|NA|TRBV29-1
CSVRVAGGNSPLHF
TGCAGCGTTCGAGTGGCCGGGGGTAATTCACCCCTCCACTTT
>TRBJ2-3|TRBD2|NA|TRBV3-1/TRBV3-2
CASSQGGLAGATDTQYF
TGTGCCAGCAGCCAAGGGGGACTAGCGGGGGCCACAGATACGCAGTATTTT
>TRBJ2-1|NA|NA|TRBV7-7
CASSGDSDEQFF
TGTGCTAGCAGCGGGGACAGCGATGAGCAGTTCTTC
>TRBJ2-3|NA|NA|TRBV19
CASNHNPQGSTDTQYF
TGTGCCAGTAACCATAATCCACAGGGATCCACAGATACGCAGTATTTT
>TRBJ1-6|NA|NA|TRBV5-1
CASSLDPGSSYNSPLHF
TGCGCCAGCAGCTTAGACCCCGGGAGCTCCTATAATTCACCCCTCCACTTT
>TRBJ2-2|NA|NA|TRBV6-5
CASSWGSRGTGELFF
TGTGCCAGCAGTTGGGGATCCCGGGGCACCGGGGAGCTGTTTTTT
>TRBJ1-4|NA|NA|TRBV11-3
CASSSREETNEKLFF
TGTGCCAGCAGCTCCCGGGAAGAAACCAATGAAAAACTGTTTTTT
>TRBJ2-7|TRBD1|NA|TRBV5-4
CASSSEASTGGYEQYF
TGTGCCAGCAGCTCGGAGGCTTCGACAGGGGGCTACGAGCAGTACTTC
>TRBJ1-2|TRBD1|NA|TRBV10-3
CATGQGANYGYTF
TGTGCCACCGGACAGGGGGCTAACTATGGCTACACCTTC
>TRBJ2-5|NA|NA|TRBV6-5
CASSYERGETQYF
TGTGCCAGCAGTTACGAACGAGGGGAGACCCAGTACTTC
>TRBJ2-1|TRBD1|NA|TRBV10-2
CASRTGGVETNEQFF
TGCGCCAGCAGGACAGGGGGTGTAGAAACAAATGAGCAGTTCTTC
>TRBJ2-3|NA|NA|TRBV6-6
CASSYEGDRGQYF
TGTGCCAGCAGTTACGAGGGGGACCGGGGGCAGTATTTT
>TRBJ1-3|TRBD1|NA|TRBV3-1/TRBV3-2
CASSHPGTGAGNTIYF
TGTGCCAGCAGCCATCCAGGGACAGGGGCTGGAAACACCATATATTTT
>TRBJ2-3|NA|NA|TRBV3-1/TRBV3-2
CASSQRQNTQYF
TGTGCCAGCAGCCAACGACAAAATACGCAGTATTTT
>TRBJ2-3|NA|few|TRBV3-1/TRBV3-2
CASSQGQFPSTDTQYF
TGTGCCAGCAGCCAAGGACAGTTCCCTAGCACAGATACGCAGTATTTT
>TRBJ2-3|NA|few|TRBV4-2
CASSQDRGNTDTQYF
TGTGCCAGCAGCCAAGATCGGGGGAACACAGATACGCAGTATTTT
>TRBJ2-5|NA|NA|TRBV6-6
CASRTGQETQYF
TGTGCCAGCAGAACAGGACAAGAGACCCAGTACTTC
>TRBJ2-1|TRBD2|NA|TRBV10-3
CAISDTLAGGYNEQFF
TGTGCCATCAGTGATACCCTAGCGGGGGGGTACAATGAGCAGTTCTTC
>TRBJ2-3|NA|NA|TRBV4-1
CASSQSGTDTQYF
TGCGCCAGCAGCCAGTCGGGGACAGATACGCAGTATTTT
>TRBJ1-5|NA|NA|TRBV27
CASSLRGSRGSNQPQHF
TGTGCCAGCAGTTTACGGGGGTCTCGGGGTAGCAATCAGCCCCAGCATTTT
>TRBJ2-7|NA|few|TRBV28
CASSLYGIDSYEQYF
TGTGCCAGCAGTTTATATGGTATAGACTCCTACGAGCAGTACTTC
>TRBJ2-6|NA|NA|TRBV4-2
CASSQTGQMSSGANVLTF
TGTGCCAGCAGCCAAACAGGCCAGATGAGCTCTGGGGCCAACGTCCTGACTTTC
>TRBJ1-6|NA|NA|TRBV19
CASSTSGEADSPLHF
TGTGCCAGTAGTACCTCCGGGGAAGCTGATTCACCCCTCCACTTT
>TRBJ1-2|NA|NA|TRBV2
CASSEAGGLGYGYTF
TGTGCCAGCAGTGAAGCCGGAGGTTTGGGATATGGCTACACCTTC
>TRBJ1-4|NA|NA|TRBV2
CASRVQMLNEKLFF
TGTGCCAGCAGAGTACAGATGTTGAATGAAAAACTGTTTTTT
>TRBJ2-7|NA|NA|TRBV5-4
CASSDGAGFFAEQYF
TGTGCCAGCAGCGACGGCGCAGGGTTCTTTGCCGAGCAGTACTTC
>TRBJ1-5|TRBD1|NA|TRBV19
CASSEDRDQPQHF
TGTGCCAGTAGCGAAGACAGGGATCAGCCCCAGCATTTT
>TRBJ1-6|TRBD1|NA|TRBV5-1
CASSWEGQGGYNSPLHF
TGCGCCAGCAGCTGGGAAGGACAGGGAGGCTATAATTCACCCCTCCACTTT
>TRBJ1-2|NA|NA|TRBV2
CASSGQVLANYGYTF
TGTGCCAGCAGTGGACAGGTGTTAGCTAACTATGGCTACACCTTC
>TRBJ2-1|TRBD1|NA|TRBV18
CASSQSSGQGAYNEQFF
TGTGCCAGCTCACAAAGCTCGGGACAGGGGGCCTACAATGAGCAGTTCTTC
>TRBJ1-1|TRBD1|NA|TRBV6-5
CASYLGQGLNTEAFF
TGTGCCAGCTACTTGGGACAGGGATTGAACACTGAAGCTTTCTTT